Each of the 18 T cell receptor beta chains below was sequenced from the same sample in a study of beta chain features in type 1 diabetes. What was sequenced were expressed TCRB transcripts, since all of the isolated RNA had been reverse transcribed. Sequenced by immunoSEQ multiplex PCR; TCRdb stores in-frame clones only, minus some. The sample has 250,000 to 350,000 clones; about 14% are singletons. The material sequenced was central memory CD4+ T cells from blood. Receptors were obtained from a man between 25 and 39 years old in good health.

This clone has ten or more counts. This chain connects TRBV5-4 to TRBJ2-3; 7 bases match TRBD1. Trimming took 9 bases from V and 0 from J; bases not matched to a gene: 4. The CDR3 has 13 residues. The germline CDR1 and CDR2 sequences are SGHNT and YYREEE (reference sequence). The CDR3 here is CATGQVSTDTQYF. CDR3 bases: TGTGCCACCGGACAGGTTAGCACAGATACGCAGTATTTT.

This clone was counted between two and nine times. This chain joins TRBV7-8 and TRBJ2-3; possibly TRBD2 for D (6 bases). Trimming pared 4 bases from V and 7 bases from J, leaving 18 bases between. This CDR3 contains 15 residues. From germline, CDR1 is SGHVS and CDR2 FQNEAQ. CDR3 coding DNA: TGTGCCAGCAGCTCCTCAACGGGAGTTGGATATACGCAGTATTTT. The encoded protein is CASSSSTGVGYTQYF.

The chain has TRBV5-5 and TRBJ2-2; unclear D gene. CDR1 SGHKS and CDR2 YYEKEE come from the germline V gene (reference sequence). The V and J ends lost 0 bases and 0 bases respectively, with 9 bases between them. This CDR3 spans 16 amino acids. CDR3 in DNA: TGTGCCAGCAGCTTGGGCGTTTCTTCGAACACCGGGGAGCTGTTTTTT. This gives the protein CASSLGVSSNTGELFF.

The CDR3 sequence is CASSSASGRSEQFF. The CDR3 nucleotides read TGTGCCAGCAGCTCAGCTAGCGGGAGAAGTGAGCAGTTCTTC. The V call is TRBV27, the J call TRBJ2-1, with 10 bases lining up with TRBD2. Trimming took 6 bases from V and 9 from J; bases not matched to a gene: 8. The CDR3 runs 14 residues. Germline V CDR1 and CDR2: MNHEY, SMNVEV (reference sequence).

The gene calls are TRBV5-1 and TRBJ2-2, with D perhaps TRBD1 (5 bases). The CDR3 totals 14 residues. V lost 6 bases and J lost 5, with 14 bases in between. Germline CDR1 reads SGHRS; CDR2 reads YFSETQ. CDR3 DNA: TGCGCCAGCAACCAGGGTATAGGGACCGGGGAGCTGTTTTTT. Translating gives CASNQGIGTGELFF.

The chain has TRBV7-9 and TRBJ2-3; the D is unclear. Trimming took 6 bases from V and 6 from J, leaving 7 bases between them. The CDR3 runs 11 residues. The germline V gene encodes CDR1 SEHNR and CDR2 FQNEAQ (reference sequence). The CDR3 loop reads CASRTVDTQYF. CDR3 DNA: TGTGCCAGCAGGACTGTTGATACGCAGTATTTT.

The sample holds a few counts of this clone. The V gene is TRBV28, the J gene TRBJ2-3; TRBD2 matches 9 bases. CDR1 and CDR2 from the germline V gene are MDHEN and SYDVKM. The CDR3 loop spans 16 amino acids. V gave up 3 bases and J gave up 7 bases; unmatched junction bases: 11. The CDR3 protein is CASSFPFSGRGNTQYF. Here the CDR3 DNA reads TGTGCCAGCAGTTTCCCATTTAGCGGGAGAGGCAATACGCAGTATTTT.

This clone has a handful of counts. V gene TRBV11-3 combines with J gene TRBJ2-1; D perhaps matches TRBD2 (5 bases). The CDR3 runs 11 residues. CDR1 and CDR2 (germline): SGHNT, YENEEA. The germline V and J ends were trimmed by 5 bases and 15 bases, with 14 bases remaining between them. The CDR3 nucleotides are TGTGCCAGCAGCAGAGACGTGAGGGCGTTCTTC. The encoded protein is CASSRDVRAFF.

V gene TRBV10-1 combines with J gene TRBJ1-5; D uncertain. The germline CDR1 and CDR2 sequences are WNHNN and SYGVQD (reference sequence). Trimming stripped 0 bases from V and 5 bases from J, with 11 bases between. The CDR3 length is 15 residues. The CDR3, as DNA: TGCGCCAGCAGTGAGTCGGGGTTCCTGGATCAGCCCCAGCATTTT. This codes for CASSESGFLDQPQHF.

This clone was observed a handful of times. The rearrangement uses TRBV9 and TRBJ2-7; TRBD1 agrees at 7 bases. CDR1 and CDR2 from the germline V gene are SGDLS and YYNGEE. The CDR3 is made up of 14 amino acids. Trimming removed 4 bases from V and 5 bases from J; junction bases left unmatched: 9. Here the CDR3 reads CASSPRQGKNEQYF. Here the CDR3 DNA reads TGTGCCAGCAGCCCTCGACAGGGAAAGAACGAGCAGTACTTC.

V is TRBV5-1 and J is TRBJ2-7, with D hard to call. Per the germline V gene, CDR1 is SGHRS and CDR2 is YFSETQ. There are 13 residues in the CDR3. V lost 0 bases and J lost 5, with 9 bases in between. CDR3 nucleotide sequence: TGCGCCAGCAGCTTGGCCGCGGTGGACGAGCAGTACTTC. This encodes CASSLAAVDEQYF.

V usage is TRBV7-2 and J usage is TRBJ2-3; 9 nucleotides match TRBD1. Germline V gene lookup returns CDR1 SGHTA and CDR2 FQGNSA. Trimming removed 5 bases from V and 3 bases from J; junction bases left unmatched: 3. The CDR3 is 14 amino acids. The CDR3, as DNA: TGTGCCAGCAGCCCCGGGACAGGGACAGATACGCAGTATTTT. Protein product: CASSPGTGTDTQYF.

This clone was found many times. The chain couples TRBV7-9 to TRBJ2-1; 10 positions agree with TRBD2. The V segment lost 3 bases and the J segment 8 bases; nucleotides outside the gene matches: 4. This CDR3 comprises 14 residues. Germline CDR1 is SEHNR and CDR2 is FQNEAQ (reference sequence). CDR3 sequence: CASSLSGRAHEQFF. The CDR3 DNA is TGTGCCAGCAGCTTGAGCGGGAGGGCCCATGAGCAGTTCTTC.

This chain links TRBV5-1 with TRBJ2-7, with TRBD1 as a possible D gene (5 bases). The germline V gene has CDR1 SGHRS and CDR2 YFSETQ. The CDR3 covers 15 residues. Trimming pared 4 bases from V and 3 bases from J, leaving 17 bases between. The CDR3 protein is CASSPTVTNNYEQYF. The CDR3 nucleotides are TGCGCCAGCAGCCCGACAGTTACAAATAACTACGAGCAGTACTTC.

This clone was detected many times. The sample carries other DNA sequences with the same CDR3. The chain combines TRBV6-5 with TRBJ1-2; TRBD1 matches 10 bases. Per the germline V gene, CDR1 is MNHEY and CDR2 is SVGAGI. This CDR3 spans 14 amino acids. V lost 6 bases to trimming and J lost 5 bases; unmatched junction nucleotides: 6. CDR3 DNA: TGTGCCAGCAGGAAGGGACAGGGGATATATGGCTACACCTTC. Its translation: CASRKGQGIYGYTF.

The rearrangement links TRBV18 to TRBJ2-5; the match to TRBD2 covers 7 bases. Germline V gene lookup returns CDR1 KGHSH and CDR2 LQKENI. J was trimmed by 5 bases and V by 2 bases; bases with no gene match: 11. CDR3 length: 16 amino acids. CDR3 bases: TGTGCCAGCTCACCATCGCGGGGGAGCTTGAAGGAGACCCAGTACTTC. As protein: CASSPSRGSLKETQYF.

The rearrangement uses TRBV5-6 and TRBJ1-1; D is uncertain. V lost 0 bases to trimming and J lost 0 bases, with 15 bases between them. The CDR3 is 17 amino acids. Germline-derived CDR1 and CDR2 are SGHDT and YYEEEE. The CDR3 coding sequence is TGTGCCAGCAGCTTGGCAATGGAGGTTGATATGAACACTGAAGCTTTCTTT. Its translation is CASSLAMEVDMNTEAFF.

V gene TRBV4-3 combines with J gene TRBJ2-3; D is perhaps TRBD1 or TRBD2 (5 bases each). The CDR3 length is 15 residues. The V and J ends lost 0 bases and 10 bases respectively, with 17 bases between them. CDR1 and CDR2 from the germline V gene are LGHNA and YSLEER. Here the CDR3 reads CASSQEPHGAFAQYF. The CDR3 coding sequence is TGCGCCAGCAGCCAAGAACCGCACGGGGCATTTGCGCAGTATTTT.